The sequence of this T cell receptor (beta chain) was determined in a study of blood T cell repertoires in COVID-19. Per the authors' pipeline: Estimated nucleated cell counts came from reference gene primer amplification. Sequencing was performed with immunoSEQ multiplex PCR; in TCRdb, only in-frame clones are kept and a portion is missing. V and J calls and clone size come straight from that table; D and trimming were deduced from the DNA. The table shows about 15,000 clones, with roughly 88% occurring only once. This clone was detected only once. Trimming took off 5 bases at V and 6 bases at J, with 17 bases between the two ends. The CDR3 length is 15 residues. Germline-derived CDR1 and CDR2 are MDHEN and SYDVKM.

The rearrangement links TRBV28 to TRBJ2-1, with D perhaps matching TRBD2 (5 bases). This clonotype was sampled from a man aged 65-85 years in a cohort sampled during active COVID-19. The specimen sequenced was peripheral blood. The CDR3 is CASSAPGPSFNEQFF. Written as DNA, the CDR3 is TGTGCCAGCAGTGCCCCCGGTCCTAGCTTCAATGAGCAGTTCTTC.